Shown below are 8 T cell receptor beta chains from a single sample sequenced in a study of CD8+ T cells in alopecia areata. Markers used for sorting pooled cutaneous lymph node cells were CD4, CD8alpha, NKG2D, NKG2ACE and others. Extraction of RNA preceded its reverse transcription into cDNA, which served as the sequencing template. Using immunoSEQ multiplex PCR, the repertoire was profiled, and TCRdb retains in-frame clones only, with some absent. This sample includes 250,000 or so clones with no singletons; its ten biggest clones take up 1.2%. Sequences were obtained from CD4+ T cells sorted from a lymph node. These receptors came from a C3H/HeJ mouse with alopecia areata. The mice in this strain carry MHC haplotype H2-k.

Note on this clone: Any gene name here is a mouse gene name. Sequencing ends 4 residues short of the CDR3 end; the germline J gene provides the rest. This chain connects TRBV17 to TRBJ2-1; D may be TRBD1 (5 bases). Trimming cost V 6 bases and J 0 bases, with 9 bases left between them. CDR3 length: 14 residues. Germline V gene lookup returns CDR1 MNHDT and CDR2 YYDKIL. The CDR3 sequence is CASRVRVNYAEQFF. CDR3 DNA, as far as it was read: TGTGCTAGCAGGGTCAGGGTTAACTATGCT.

This clone appeared a few times. These gene names are mouse names. The read comes to an end 4 residues before the CDR3 does, leaving the germline J gene to fill in the end. The sample contains more than one DNA sequence encoding this CDR3. This sequence joins TRBV19 and TRBJ2-1, with TRBD1 as a possible D gene (6 bases). CDR3 size: 15 residues. Trimming took 0 bases from V and 1 from J, leaving 8 bases between them. Germline loops: CDR1 FNHDT, CDR2 SITEND (reference sequence). The CDR3 DNA, read in part, is TGTGCCAGCAGTATAGAGGGACAAAACTATGCT. Translated, it gives CASSIEGQNYA. The complete CDR3 sequence is CASSIEGQNYAEQFF.

Remarks on this clone: Germline and genes here are mouse. The CDR3 end falls 3 residues outside the read, so it is completed with the germline J gene. Other DNA sequences in the same sample also yield this CDR3. The rearrangement links TRBV1 to TRBJ1-6, with 9 bases lining up with TRBD1. TRBJ1-6 is an open reading frame whose function is uncertain. The trim removed 1 base at V and 2 bases at J, leaving 3 bases unmatched. The germline V gene encodes CDR1 NSQYPW and CDR2 LRSPGD (reference sequence). CDR3 length equals 17 residues. The CDR3 loop reads CTCSAGTGGAYNSPLYF. The CDR3 DNA, read in part, is TGCACCTGCAGTGCAGGCACAGGGGGCGCCTATAATTCGCCC.

In regard to this clone: The genes are named according to mouse. The sequence runs out 4 residues before the end of the CDR3; the remainder is reconstructed from the germline J gene. This chain joins TRBV29 and TRBJ1-1; possible D gene TRBD1, 6 bases. CDR1 MSHET and CDR2 SYDVDS come from the germline V gene. The CDR3 runs to 12 residues. Incomplete CDR3 DNA: TGTGCTAGCAGTTTATACAGGGCA. As protein: CASSLYRA. The entire CDR3 is CASSLYRAEVFF.

Comments on this clone: All gene names here are mouse names. The read ends 4 residues shy of where the CDR3 ends; the end is completed using the germline J gene. The chain couples TRBV31 to TRBJ2-3, with TRBD2 matching over 7 bases. The CDR3 runs 16 residues. The germline V gene encodes CDR1 GKSSPN and CDR2 SITVG. V lost 5 bases and J lost 0; bases outside the gene matches: 11. The CDR3: CAWGPGTVSSAETLYF. The CDR3 DNA, read in part, is TGTGCCTGGGGCCCCGGGACTGTATCTAGTGCAGAA.

A word on this clone: Genes and germline come from the mouse. The CDR3 is cut off 4 residues early in the read; its end comes from the germline J gene. The chain employs TRBV31 and TRBJ2-1; TRBD1 matches at 9 bases. CDR1 and CDR2 from the germline V gene are GKSSPN and SITVG. V lost 5 bases and J lost 5; bases outside the gene matches: 7. The CDR3 runs to 14 residues. The CDR3 loop reads CAWGPGQGDAEQFF. Partial CDR3 DNA: TGTGCCTGGGGTCCGGGACAGGGTGATGCT.

In this sample, this clone turned up a few times. The listed genes are named as in mouse. The CDR3 end lies 4 residues beyond the end of the read and is filled in from the germline J gene. The same CDR3 is also encoded by other DNA sequences in this sample. V gene TRBV13-3 combines with J gene TRBJ2-7; D is perhaps TRBD2 (6 bases). CDR1 and CDR2 (germline): NNHDY, SYVADS. The CDR3 contains 11 residues. The covered CDR3 bases are TGTGCCAGCAGCGCTGGGGAT. Its protein is CASSAGD. The entire CDR3 is CASSAGDEQYF.

Regarding this clone: The listed genes are named as in mouse. The read halts 4 residues ahead of the CDR3 end, with the missing end drawn from the germline J gene. This chain uses TRBV19 with TRBJ2-1, with D perhaps matching TRBD2 (6 bases). This CDR3 region has 15 residues. The V gene's germline CDR1 is FNHDT and CDR2 SITEND (reference sequence). Trimming took 6 bases from V and 0 from J, leaving 13 bases between them. The CDR3 spells CASTPAGDNYAEQFF. The DNA read from the CDR3 is TGTGCCAGCACCCCGGCTGGGGATAACTATGCT.